The TCR beta chain described here comes from a study of blood T cell repertoires in COVID-19 (dated by TCRdb to the early 2020s). Notes on the research overall: Samples from collaborators originated in the United States, Italy and Spain and spanned both the acute and convalescent phases of COVID-19. The samples were drawn from two sources: the first 160 participants of the ongoing ImmuneRACE study, and 1,200 or so subjects contributed by 6 global collaborators. The prospective study material was composed of cDNA or gDNA derived from T cells, B-cell-depleted T cells, or PBMCs. A de-identified subject ID, COVID-19 status, age in years and sex were almost always included in the sample metadata. Where available, HLA class I and class II types were taken from metadata supplied by the sample provider and were not determined by assay-based typing. Deeply sampled blood TCRbeta repertoires from subjects exposed to, actively infected with, or recovered from COVID-19 were included in the dataset. The repertoires were made available in a free public database intended to serve as a resource for research on the immune response to SARS-CoV-2. The full study reports these points: The amount of clinical and demographic metadata varied by source and participant and was provided uncurated.

One collaborating source in Seattle enrolled patients while the patients were actively infected and followed the patients over time throughout the course of disease. Whole blood was collected in K2EDTA tubes by collaborating institutions according to the institutions' own protocols. For TCRbeta analysis, collaborator samples were shipped as frozen whole blood, as isolated PBMCs, or as DNA extracted from either sample type. TCRbeta CDR3 regions were amplified from genomic DNA by means of the immunoSEQ Assay, a bias-controlled multiplex PCR. In the original analysis: The number of nucleated cells in each sample was estimated from the amplification of reference gene primers within the assay. To quantify the absolute abundance of each unique TCRbeta CDR3 rearrangement, sequence reads were collapsed and filtered. For each sample, productive Simpson clonality was calculated by taking the square root of Simpson's diversity index across productive rearrangements. Sourced from immuneACCESS, this table was stored by TCRdb with only in-frame sequences that have V and J called. A share of the clones is absent; for the studies checked, an unresolved V gene accounts for under half, and the remainder has no known explanation. The V and J calls and clone size were taken over from that table, and D and trimming were inferred from the DNA. The sample table shows about 350,000 clones, and approximately 89% are seen once. The ten biggest clones cover approximately 4.1% of the sample.

Comments on this clone: This receptor's antigen is unknown. The sample holds no much larger clone one base away, and base qualities are not on file.

The CDR3 covers 15 residues, taking in both the cysteine and the phenylalanine. The DNA shown is the 45-base CDR3, in frame from base 1. Trimming costs V 3 bases and J 3 bases, and their ends lie 13 bases apart. The germline V gene (reference sequence) yields LNHDA for CDR1 and SQIVND for CDR2. The chain uses TRBV19 and TRBJ2-3; a tentative D call is TRBD1 (6 bases match). Sequenced sample: peripheral blood. The clonotype was recovered from a woman in her sixties or seventies with COVID-19, enrolled during active disease. The CDR3 here reads CASSISGGTTDTQYF. The DNA is as follows: TGTGCCAGTAGTATTTCGGGTGGGACAACAGATACGCAGTATTTT.